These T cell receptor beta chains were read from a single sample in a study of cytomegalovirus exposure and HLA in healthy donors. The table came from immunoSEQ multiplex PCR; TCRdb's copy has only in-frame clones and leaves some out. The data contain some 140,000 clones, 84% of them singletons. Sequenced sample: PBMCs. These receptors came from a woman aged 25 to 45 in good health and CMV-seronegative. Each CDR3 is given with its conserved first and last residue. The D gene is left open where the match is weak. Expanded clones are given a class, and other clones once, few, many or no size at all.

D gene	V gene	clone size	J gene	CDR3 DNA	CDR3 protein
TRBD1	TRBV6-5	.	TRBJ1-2	TGTGCCAGCAGTGGACAGGGCACTAACTATGGCTACACCTTC	CASSGQGTNYGYTF
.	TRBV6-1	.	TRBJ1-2	TGTGCCAGCAGCCCCACTTACAGGGATGGCTACACCTTC	CASSPTYRDGYTF
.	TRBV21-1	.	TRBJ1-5	TGTGCCAGCAGCAAAGGTCGGGACAGATCTATGAAGGGCAATCAGCCCCAGCATTTT	CASSKGRDRSMKGNQPQHF
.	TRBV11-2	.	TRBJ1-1	TGTGCCAGCAGCTTAGTTAGGGGGTCGAGCACTGAAGCTTTCTTT	CASSLVRGSSTEAFF
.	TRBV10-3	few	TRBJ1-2	TGTGCCATCAGTAAGGACAGAACGAACTATGGCTACACCTTC	CAISKDRTNYGYTF
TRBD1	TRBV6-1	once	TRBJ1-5	TGTGCCAGCAGTATTGACAGGGGCGAGCAGCCCCAGCATTTT	CASSIDRGEQPQHF
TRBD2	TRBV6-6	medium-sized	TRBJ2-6	TGTGCCAGCAGTTCACAGCGGGGCTCTGGGGCCAACGTCCTGACTTTC	CASSSQRGSGANVLTF
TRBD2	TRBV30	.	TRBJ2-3	TGTGCCTGGAGTGTTGGCGGGGGGGAAGATACGCAGTATTTT	CAWSVGGGEDTQYF
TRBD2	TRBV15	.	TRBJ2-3	TGTGCCACCAGCAGAGATGCCGGCGGGGGGCGAGCAGATACGCAGTATTTT	CATSRDAGGGRADTQYF
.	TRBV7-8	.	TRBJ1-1	TGTGCCAGCAGCTTCTCCCAGGGACTCACTGAAGCTTTCTTT	CASSFSQGLTEAFF
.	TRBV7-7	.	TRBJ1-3	TGTGCTAGCAGCCCGCCAGGGACTCTTTCTCTCTCTCTCTCTGGAAACACCATATATTTT	CASSPPGTLSLSLSGNTIYF
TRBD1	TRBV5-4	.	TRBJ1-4	TGTGCCAGCAGCTGGGACAGGACAACTAATGAAAAACTGTTTTTT	CASSWDRTTNEKLFF
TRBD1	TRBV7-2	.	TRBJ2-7	TGTGCCAGCAGCCCCCAACAGGGGGCAGCGTACGAGCAGTACTTC	CASSPQQGAAYEQYF
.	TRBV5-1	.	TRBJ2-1	TGCGCCAGCAGCTTGTGGGGGCAGGGTGGGAATGAGCAGTTCTTC	CASSLWGQGGNEQFF
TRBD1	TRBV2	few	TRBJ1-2	TGTGCCAGCAGCGAACAGGGGGCGCGTGGCTATGGCTACACCTTC	CASSEQGARGYGYTF
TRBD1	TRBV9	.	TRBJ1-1	TGTGCCAGCAGCACAGGACAGGGAGTCACTGAAGCTTTCTTT	CASSTGQGVTEAFF
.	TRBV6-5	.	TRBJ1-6	TGTGCCAGCAGGTCAGGTACACCCCTCCACTTT	CASRSGTPLHF
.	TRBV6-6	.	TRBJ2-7	TGTGCCAGCAGTTACACTAGCTTGGAGCAGTACTTC	CASSYTSLEQYF
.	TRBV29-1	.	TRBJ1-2	TGCAGCGTTGTCGGGGAGGGCTATGGCTACACCTTC	CSVVGEGYGYTF
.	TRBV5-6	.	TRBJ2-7	TGTGCCAGCAGCTTGGTCTATGCGGGGGCAACCTACGAGCAGTACTTC	CASSLVYAGATYEQYF
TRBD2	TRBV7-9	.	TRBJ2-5	TGTGCCAGCAGCGGTAGCGGGGGTGGGGAGACCCAGTACTTC	CASSGSGGGETQYF
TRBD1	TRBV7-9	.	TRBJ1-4	TGTGCCAGCAGCCCCGGACAGGGGTTATGGGAAAAACTGTTTTTT	CASSPGQGLWEKLFF
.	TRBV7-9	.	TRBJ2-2	TGTGCCAGCAGCTCCGGGGTGGGAGCCGGGGAGCTGTTTTTT	CASSSGVGAGELFF
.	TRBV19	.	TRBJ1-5	TGTGCCAGTAGTATGACAAGCAATCAGCCCCAGCATTTT	CASSMTSNQPQHF
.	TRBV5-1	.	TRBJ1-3	TGCGCCAGCACCGCTGGGGGCAGGCAGGGGACGGGAAACACCATATATTTT	CASTAGGRQGTGNTIYF
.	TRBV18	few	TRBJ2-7	TGTGCCAGCTCACCAGCTCCAGGGCACGAGCAGTACTTC	CASSPAPGHEQYF
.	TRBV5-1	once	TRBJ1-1	TGCGCCAGCAGCTTGTCCACAGGGTTGGGGAACACTGAAGCTTTCTTT	CASSLSTGLGNTEAFF
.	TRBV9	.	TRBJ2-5	TGTGCCAGCAGCGTGGACATGGGGCCCGGGGAGACCCAGTACTTC	CASSVDMGPGETQYF
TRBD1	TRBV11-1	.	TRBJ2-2	TGTGCCAGTACTATCGACAGGGCCGGCACCGGGGAGCTGTTTTTT	CASTIDRAGTGELFF
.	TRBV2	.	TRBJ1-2	TGTGCCAGCGGGGCACCAGGCGACTATGGCTACACCTTC	CASGAPGDYGYTF
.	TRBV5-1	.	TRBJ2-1	TGCGCCAGCAGCTTGTTTGCTAGCACCTCCTACAATGAGCAGTTCTTC	CASSLFASTSYNEQFF
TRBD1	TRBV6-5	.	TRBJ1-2	TGTGCCAGCAAGCGAGACAGGGATGGCTACACCTTC	CASKRDRDGYTF
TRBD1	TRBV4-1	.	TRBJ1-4	TGCGCCAGCAGCCCAGCTCCGGGACAGGGTTATGAAAAACTGTTTTTT	CASSPAPGQGYEKLFF
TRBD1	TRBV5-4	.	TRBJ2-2	TGTGCCAGCAGCTTGGAAGACAGGGGAAGAGAAACCGGGGAGCTGTTTTTT	CASSLEDRGRETGELFF
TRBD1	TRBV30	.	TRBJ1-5	TGTGCCTGGAGTAGGATCGGGACAGGGGATCAGCCCCAGCATTTT	CAWSRIGTGDQPQHF
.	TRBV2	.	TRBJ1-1	TGTGCCAGCATGCGGAACACTGAAGCTTTCTTT	CASMRNTEAFF
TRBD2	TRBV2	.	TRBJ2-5	TGTGCCAGCAGTGGTTTAGCTAGCGGGGGGAGGGAAGAGACCCAGTACTTC	CASSGLASGGREETQYF
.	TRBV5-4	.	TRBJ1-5	TGTGCCAGCAGCTTTTACAACCAGCCCCAGCATTTT	CASSFYNQPQHF
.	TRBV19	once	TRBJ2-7	TGTGCCAGTCGAGGGGAGGCCTACGAGCAGTACTTC	CASRGEAYEQYF